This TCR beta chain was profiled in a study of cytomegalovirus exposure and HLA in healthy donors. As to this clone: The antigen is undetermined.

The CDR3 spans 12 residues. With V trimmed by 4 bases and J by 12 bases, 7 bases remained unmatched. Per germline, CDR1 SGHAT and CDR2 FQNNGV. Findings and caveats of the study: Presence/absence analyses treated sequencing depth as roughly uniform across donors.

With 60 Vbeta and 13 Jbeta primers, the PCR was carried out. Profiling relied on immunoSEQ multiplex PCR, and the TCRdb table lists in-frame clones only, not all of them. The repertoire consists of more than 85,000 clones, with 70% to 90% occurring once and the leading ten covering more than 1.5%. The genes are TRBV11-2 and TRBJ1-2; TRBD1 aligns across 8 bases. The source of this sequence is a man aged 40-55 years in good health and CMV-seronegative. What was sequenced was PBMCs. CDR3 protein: CASSYARGRNTF. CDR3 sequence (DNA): TGTGCCAGCAGCTACGCCAGGGGGCGGAACACCTTC.